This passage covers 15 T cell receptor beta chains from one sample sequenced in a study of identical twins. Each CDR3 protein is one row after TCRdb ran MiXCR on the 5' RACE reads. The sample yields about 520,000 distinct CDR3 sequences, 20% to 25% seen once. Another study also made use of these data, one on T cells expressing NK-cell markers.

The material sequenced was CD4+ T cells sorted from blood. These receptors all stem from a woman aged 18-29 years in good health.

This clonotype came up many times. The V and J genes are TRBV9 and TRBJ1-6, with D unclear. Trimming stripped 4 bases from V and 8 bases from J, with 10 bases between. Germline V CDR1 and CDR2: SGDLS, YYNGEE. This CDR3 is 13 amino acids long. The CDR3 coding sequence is TGTGCCAGCAGCCCGGTTCTCGATTCACCCCTCCACTTT. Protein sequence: CASSPVLDSPLHF.

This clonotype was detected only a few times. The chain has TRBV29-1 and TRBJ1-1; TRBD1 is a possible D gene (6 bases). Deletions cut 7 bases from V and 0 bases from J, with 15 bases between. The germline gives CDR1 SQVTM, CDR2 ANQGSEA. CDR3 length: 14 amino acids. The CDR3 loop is CSALDSLMNTEAFF. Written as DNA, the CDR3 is TGCAGCGCCTTGGACAGCCTCATGAACACTGAAGCTTTCTTT.

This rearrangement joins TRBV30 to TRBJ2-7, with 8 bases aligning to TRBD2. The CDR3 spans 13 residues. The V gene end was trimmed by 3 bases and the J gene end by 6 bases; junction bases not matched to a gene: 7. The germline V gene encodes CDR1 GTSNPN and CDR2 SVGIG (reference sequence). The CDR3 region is CAWRRREASEQYF. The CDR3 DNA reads TGTGCCTGGAGGCGGCGGGAGGCGAGCGAGCAGTACTTC.

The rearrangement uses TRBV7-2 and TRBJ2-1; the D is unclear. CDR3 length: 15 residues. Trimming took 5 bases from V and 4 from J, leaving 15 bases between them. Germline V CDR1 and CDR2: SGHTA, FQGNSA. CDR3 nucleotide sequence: TGTGCCAGCAGCCTGCCCCCTATAGGATACAATGAGCAGTTCTTC. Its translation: CASSLPPIGYNEQFF.

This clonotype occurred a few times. The CDR3 DNA is TGTGCCAGCAGCTCGGGCGGACAGGTCGCTAAACCCCTCCACTTT. Protein product: CASSSGGQVAKPLHF. The chain has TRBV7-9 and TRBJ1-6, with TRBD1 identical over 7 bases. The germline gives CDR1 SEHNR, CDR2 FQNEAQ (reference sequence). The CDR3 length is 15 residues. V lost 4 bases, J lost 12 bases, and 12 bases stayed unmatched.

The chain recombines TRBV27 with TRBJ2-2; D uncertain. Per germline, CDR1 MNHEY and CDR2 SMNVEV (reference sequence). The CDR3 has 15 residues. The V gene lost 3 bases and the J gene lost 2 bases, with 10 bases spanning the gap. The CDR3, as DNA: TGTGCCAGCAGTTTGGGGTTCGATAACACCGGGGAGCTGTTTTTT. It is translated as CASSLGFDNTGELFF.

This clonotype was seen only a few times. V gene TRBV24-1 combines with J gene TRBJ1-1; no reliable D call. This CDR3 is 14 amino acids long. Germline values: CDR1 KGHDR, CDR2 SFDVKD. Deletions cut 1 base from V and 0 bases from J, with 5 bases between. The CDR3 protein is CATSDFSLNTEAFF. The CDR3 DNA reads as TGTGCCACCAGTGATTTTTCGCTGAACACTGAAGCTTTCTTT.

The CDR3 spells CASSPSPTSGGASEQFF. CDR3 bases: TGCGCCAGCAGCCCGTCCCCGACTAGCGGGGGGGCGTCTGAGCAGTTCTTC. The chain employs TRBV5-1 and TRBJ2-1, with 14 bases identical to TRBD2. From germline, CDR1 is SGHRS and CDR2 YFSETQ. This CDR3 comprises 17 residues. The junction had 12 bases not matched to a gene; V was cut back by 4 bases and J by 9 bases.

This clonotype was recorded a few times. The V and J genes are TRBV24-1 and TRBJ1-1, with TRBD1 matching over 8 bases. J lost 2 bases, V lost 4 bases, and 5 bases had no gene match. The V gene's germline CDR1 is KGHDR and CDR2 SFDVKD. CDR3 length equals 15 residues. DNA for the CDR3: TGTGCCACCAGTGACCCCGGACAGGGTAACACTGAAGCTTTCTTT. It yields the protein CATSDPGQGNTEAFF.

The CDR3 sequence is CAGSVSNTGELFF. CDR3 sequence (DNA): TGTGCCGGGTCGGTATCGAACACCGGGGAGCTGTTTTTT. The chain combines TRBV2 with TRBJ2-2; D is ambiguous. V was clipped by 11 bases and J by 0 bases, with 10 bases between them. The CDR3 loop spans 13 amino acids. Germline V gene data show CDR1 as SNHLY and CDR2 as FYNNEI.

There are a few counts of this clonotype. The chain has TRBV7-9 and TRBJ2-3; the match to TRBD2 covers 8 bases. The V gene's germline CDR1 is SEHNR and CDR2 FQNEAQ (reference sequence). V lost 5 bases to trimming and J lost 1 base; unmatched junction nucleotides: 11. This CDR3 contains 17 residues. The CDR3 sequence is CASSAPPGRGGTDTQYF. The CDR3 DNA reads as TGTGCCAGCAGCGCGCCTCCTGGGCGGGGGGGCACAGATACGCAGTATTTT. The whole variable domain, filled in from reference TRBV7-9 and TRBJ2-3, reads DTGVSQNPRHKITKRGQNVTFRCDPISEHNRLYWYRQTLGQGPEFLTYFQNEAQLEKSRLLSDRFSAERPKGSFSTLEIQRTEQGDSAMYLCASSAPPGRGGTDTQYFGPGTRLTVL.

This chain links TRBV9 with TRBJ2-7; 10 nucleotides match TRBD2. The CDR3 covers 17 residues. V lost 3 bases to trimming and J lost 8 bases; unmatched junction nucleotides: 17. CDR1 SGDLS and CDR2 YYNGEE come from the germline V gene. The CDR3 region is CASSATGGLADSTKQYF. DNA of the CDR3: TGTGCCAGCAGCGCAACCGGCGGACTAGCGGATTCTACGAAGCAGTACTTC.

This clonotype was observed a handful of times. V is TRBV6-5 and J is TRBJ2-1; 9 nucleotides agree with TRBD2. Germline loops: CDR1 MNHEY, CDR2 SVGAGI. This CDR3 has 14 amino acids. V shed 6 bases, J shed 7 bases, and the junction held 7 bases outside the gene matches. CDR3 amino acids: CASSLAGVINEQFF. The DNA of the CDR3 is TGTGCCAGCAGCTTAGCGGGAGTAATAAATGAGCAGTTCTTC.

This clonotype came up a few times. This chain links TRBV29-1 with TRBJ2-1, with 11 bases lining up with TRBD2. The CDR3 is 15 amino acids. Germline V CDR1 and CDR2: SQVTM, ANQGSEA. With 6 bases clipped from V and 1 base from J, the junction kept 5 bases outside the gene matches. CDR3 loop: CSVGLAGGSYNEQFF. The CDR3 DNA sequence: TGCAGCGTAGGTCTAGCGGGAGGTTCCTACAATGAGCAGTTCTTC.

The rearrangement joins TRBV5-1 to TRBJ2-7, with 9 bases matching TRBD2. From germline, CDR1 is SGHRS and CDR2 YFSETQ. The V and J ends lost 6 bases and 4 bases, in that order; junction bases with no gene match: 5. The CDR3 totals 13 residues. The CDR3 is CASTPSGDYEQYF. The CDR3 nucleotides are TGCGCCAGCACTCCTAGCGGGGATTACGAGCAGTACTTC.